This T cell receptor beta chain appears in the sequencing data of a study of cytomegalovirus exposure and HLA in healthy donors. TCRdb's table, derived via immunoSEQ multiplex PCR, lists solely in-frame clones and lacks some. Counted here are over 55,000 clones, 75% to 95% occurring once; the ten biggest clones make up approximately 3%. While the first cohort had 600 to 850 subjects, the donors belonged to the separate validation cohort of over a hundred subjects. Note on this clone: Its antigen is unknown.

This CDR3 comprises 18 residues. From germline, CDR1 is SGHDT and CDR2 YYEEEE. V dropped 4 bases and J dropped 1 base, with 20 bases sitting between them. Study-wide results and limits: According to the study, roughly 160 TCR beta chains were cytomegalovirus-associated. Researchers reported that three CMV-associated chains were confirmed in vitro as CMV antigen-specific. Subsequent analysis of the 120 or so validation repertoires found a tendency for first-cohort TCR clusters to co-occur.

The chain uses TRBV5-6 and TRBJ2-2; possible D gene TRBD1, 5 bases. This TCR was sampled from a man between 18 and 29 years old in good health and CMV-seronegative. The sample comprised PBMCs. The CDR3 nucleotides read TGTGCCAGCAGCCCCTCACCGACAGCGCCCATGAACACCGGGGAGCTGTTTTTT. This translates into CASSPSPTAPMNTGELFF.